This T cell receptor beta chain was recorded in a study of T cell changes during pregnancy in multiple sclerosis. Using immunoSEQ multiplex PCR, the repertoire was profiled, and TCRdb retains in-frame clones only, with some absent. The repertoire holds more than 55,000 clones, with under 95% as singletons. Trimming took 3 bases from V and 4 from J, leaving 12 bases between them. Germline V lookup: CDR1 WSHSY, CDR2 SAAADI. This CDR3 region has 14 residues. The specimen comprised peripheral blood, sampled after pregnancy. This TCR came from a female donor in good health, enrolled as a control in a pregnancy study. The V and J genes are TRBV10-2 and TRBJ1-2; D ambiguous. CDR3 loop: CASSDYAGTYGYTF. The CDR3 nucleotides read TGCGCCAGCAGTGACTATGCAGGAACCTATGGCTACACCTTC.